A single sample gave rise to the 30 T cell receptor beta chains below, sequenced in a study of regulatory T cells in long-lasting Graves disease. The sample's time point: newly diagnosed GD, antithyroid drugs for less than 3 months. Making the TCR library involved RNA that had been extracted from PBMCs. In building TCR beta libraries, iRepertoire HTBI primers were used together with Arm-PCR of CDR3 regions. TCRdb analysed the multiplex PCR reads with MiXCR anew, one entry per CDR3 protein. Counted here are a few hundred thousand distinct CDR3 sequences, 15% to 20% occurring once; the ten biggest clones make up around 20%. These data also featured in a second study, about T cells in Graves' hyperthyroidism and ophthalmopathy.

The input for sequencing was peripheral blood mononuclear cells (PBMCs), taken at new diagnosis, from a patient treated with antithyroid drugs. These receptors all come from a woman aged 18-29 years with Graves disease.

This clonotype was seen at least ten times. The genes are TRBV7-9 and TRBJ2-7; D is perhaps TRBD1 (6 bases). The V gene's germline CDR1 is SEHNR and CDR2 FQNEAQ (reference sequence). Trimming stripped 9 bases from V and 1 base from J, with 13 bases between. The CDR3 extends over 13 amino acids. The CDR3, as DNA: TGTGCCAGTCGCCCCGGGACATCCTACGAGCAGTACTTC. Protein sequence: CASRPGTSYEQYF.

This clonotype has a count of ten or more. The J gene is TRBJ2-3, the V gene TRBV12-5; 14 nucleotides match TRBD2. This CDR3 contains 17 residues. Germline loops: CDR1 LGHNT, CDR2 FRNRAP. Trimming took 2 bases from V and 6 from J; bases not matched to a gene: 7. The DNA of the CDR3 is TGTGCTAGTGGTTTGAATTTCGGACTAGCGGGGGGCGATACGCAGTATTTT. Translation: CASGLNFGLAGGDTQYF. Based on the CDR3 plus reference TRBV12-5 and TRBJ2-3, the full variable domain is DARVTQTPRHKVTEMGQEVTMRCQPILGHNTVFWYRQTMMQGLELLAYFRNRAPLDDSGMPKDRFSAEMPDATLATLKIQPSEPRDSAVYFCASGLNFGLAGGDTQYFGPGTRLTVL.

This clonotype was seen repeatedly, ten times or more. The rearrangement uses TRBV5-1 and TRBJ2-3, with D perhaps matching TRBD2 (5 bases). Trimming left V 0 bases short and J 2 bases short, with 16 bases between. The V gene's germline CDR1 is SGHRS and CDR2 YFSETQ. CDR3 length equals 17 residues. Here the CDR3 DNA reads TGCGCCAGCAGCTTGGTAGGCGCGGGTGCCACCACAGATACGCAGTATTTT. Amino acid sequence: CASSLVGAGATTDTQYF.

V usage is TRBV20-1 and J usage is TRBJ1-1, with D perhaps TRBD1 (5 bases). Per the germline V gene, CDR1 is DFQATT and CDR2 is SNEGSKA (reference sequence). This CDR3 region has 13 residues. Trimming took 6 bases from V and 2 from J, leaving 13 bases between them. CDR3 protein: CSAGRRTNTEAFF. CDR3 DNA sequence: TGCAGTGCGGGAAGGCGGACAAACACTGAAGCTTTCTTT.

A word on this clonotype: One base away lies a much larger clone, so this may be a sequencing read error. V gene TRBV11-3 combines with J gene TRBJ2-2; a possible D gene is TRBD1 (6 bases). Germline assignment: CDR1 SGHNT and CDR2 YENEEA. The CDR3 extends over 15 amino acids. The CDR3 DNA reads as TGTGCCGGCAGCCCCTCACAGGGGAACACCGGGGAGCTGTTTTTT. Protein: CAGSPSQGNTGELFF.

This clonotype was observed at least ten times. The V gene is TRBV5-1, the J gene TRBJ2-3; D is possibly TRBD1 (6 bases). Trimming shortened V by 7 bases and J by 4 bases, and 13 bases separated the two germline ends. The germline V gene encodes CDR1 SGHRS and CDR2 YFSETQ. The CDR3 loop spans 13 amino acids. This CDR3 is CASGVQGPDTQYF. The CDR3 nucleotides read TGCGCCAGCGGGGTCCAGGGGCCAGATACGCAGTATTTT.

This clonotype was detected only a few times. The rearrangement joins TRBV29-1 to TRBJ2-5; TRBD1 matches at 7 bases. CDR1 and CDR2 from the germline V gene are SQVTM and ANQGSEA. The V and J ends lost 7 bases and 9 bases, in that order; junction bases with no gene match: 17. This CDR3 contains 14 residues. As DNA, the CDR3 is TGCAGCGCCAAAAGGGGACAGATGACAATTTCCCAGTACTTC. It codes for CSAKRGQMTISQYF.

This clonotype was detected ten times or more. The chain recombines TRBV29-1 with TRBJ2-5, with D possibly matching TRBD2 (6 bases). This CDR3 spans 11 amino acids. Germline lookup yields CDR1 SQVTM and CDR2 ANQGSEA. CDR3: CTLGGRETQYF. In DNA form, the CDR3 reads TGCACACTCGGGGGTCGGGAGACCCAGTACTTC.

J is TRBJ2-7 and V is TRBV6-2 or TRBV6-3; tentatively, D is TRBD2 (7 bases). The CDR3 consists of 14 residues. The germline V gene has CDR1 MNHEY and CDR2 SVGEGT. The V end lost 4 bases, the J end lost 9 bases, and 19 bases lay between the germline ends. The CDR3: CASSSGTMGAVQYF. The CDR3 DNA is TGTGCCAGCAGTTCAGGGACTATGGGGGCTGTGCAGTACTTC.

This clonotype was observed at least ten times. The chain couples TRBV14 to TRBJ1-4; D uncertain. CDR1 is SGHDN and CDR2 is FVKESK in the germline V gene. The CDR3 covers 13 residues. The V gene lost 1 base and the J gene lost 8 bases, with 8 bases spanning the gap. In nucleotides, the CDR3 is TGTGCCAGCAGCCAAGTCTTAAGGGAAAAACTGTTTTTT. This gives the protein CASSQVLREKLFF.

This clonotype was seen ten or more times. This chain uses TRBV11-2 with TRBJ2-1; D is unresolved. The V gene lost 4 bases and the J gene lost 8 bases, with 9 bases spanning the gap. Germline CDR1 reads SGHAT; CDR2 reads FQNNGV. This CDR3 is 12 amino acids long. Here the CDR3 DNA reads TGTGCCAGCAGCTGGACCGGCGATGAGCAGTTCTTC. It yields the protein CASSWTGDEQFF.

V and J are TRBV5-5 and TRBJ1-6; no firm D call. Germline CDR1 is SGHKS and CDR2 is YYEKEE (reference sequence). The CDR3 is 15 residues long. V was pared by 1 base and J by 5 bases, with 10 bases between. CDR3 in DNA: TGTGCCAGCAGCTTGTCAGTTACTAATAATTCACCCCTCCACTTT. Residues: CASSLSVTNNSPLHF.

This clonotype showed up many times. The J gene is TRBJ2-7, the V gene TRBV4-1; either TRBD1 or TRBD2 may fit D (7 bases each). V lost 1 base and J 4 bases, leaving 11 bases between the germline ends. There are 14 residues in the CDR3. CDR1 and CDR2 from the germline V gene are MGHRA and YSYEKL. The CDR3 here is CASSQARGGYEQYF. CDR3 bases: TGCGCCAGCAGCCAAGCCAGGGGGGGGTACGAGCAGTACTTC.

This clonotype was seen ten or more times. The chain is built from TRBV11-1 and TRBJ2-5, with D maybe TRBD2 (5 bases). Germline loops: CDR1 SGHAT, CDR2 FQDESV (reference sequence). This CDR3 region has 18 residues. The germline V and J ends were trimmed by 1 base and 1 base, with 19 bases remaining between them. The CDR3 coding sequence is TGTGCCAGCAGCTTAGGGCTAGCATTTATGACTGGCCAAGAGACCCAGTACTTC. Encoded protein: CASSLGLAFMTGQETQYF.

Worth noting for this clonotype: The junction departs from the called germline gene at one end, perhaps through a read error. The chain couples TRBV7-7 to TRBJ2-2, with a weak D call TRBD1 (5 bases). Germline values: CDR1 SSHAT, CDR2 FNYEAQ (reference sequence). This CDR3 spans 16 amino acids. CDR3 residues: CASSLSWGPNTGELFF. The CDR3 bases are TGTGCTAGCAGCTTATCTTGGGGCCCGAACACCGGGGAGCTGTTTTTT.

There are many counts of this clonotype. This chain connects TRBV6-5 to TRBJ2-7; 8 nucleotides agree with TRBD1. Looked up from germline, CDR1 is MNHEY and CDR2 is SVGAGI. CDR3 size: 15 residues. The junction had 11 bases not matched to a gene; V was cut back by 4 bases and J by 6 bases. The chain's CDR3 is CASSFLSTGVSEQYF. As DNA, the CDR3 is TGTGCCAGCAGTTTCCTATCGACAGGGGTGAGCGAGCAGTACTTC.

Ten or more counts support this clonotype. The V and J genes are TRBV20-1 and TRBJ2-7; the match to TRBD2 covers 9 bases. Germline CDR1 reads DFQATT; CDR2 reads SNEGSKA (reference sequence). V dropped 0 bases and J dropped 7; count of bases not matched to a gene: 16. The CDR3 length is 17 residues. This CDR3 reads CSARDPSGEFQIREQYF. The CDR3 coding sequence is TGCAGTGCTAGAGATCCTAGCGGGGAATTTCAGATACGGGAGCAGTACTTC.

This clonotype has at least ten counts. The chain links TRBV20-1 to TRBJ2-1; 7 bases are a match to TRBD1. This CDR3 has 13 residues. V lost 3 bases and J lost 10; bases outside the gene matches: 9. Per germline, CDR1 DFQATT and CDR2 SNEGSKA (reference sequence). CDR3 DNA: TGCAGTGCTAGGGAAGACAGGGTTAACGAGCAGTTCTTC. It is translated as CSAREDRVNEQFF.

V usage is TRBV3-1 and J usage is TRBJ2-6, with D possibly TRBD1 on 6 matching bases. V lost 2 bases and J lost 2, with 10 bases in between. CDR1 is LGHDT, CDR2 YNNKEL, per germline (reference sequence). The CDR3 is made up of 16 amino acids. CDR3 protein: CASSQPQGAGANVLTF. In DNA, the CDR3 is TGTGCCAGCAGCCAACCACAGGGCGCTGGGGCCAACGTCCTGACTTTC.

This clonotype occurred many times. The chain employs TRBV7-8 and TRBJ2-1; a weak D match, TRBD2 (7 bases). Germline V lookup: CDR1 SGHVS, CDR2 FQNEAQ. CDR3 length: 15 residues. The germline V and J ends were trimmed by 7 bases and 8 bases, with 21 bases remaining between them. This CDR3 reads CASKGGASLVDEQFF. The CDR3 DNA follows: TGTGCCAGCAAAGGGGGGGCTAGTCTAGTGGATGAGCAGTTCTTC.

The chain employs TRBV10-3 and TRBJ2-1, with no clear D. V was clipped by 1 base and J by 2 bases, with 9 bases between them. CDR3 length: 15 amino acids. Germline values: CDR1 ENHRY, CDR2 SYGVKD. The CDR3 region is CAISEYQGPYNEQFF. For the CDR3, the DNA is TGTGCCATCAGTGAGTACCAAGGTCCCTACAATGAGCAGTTCTTC.

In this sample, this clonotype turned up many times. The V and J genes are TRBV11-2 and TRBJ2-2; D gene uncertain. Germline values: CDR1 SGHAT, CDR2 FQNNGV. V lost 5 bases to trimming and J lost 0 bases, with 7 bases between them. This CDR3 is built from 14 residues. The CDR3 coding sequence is TGTGCCAGCAGCCAAGGCTCGAACACCGGGGAGCTGTTTTTT. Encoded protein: CASSQGSNTGELFF.

The CDR3 sequence is CASSQRDRGQEAFF. The CDR3 DNA reads as TGTGCCAGCAGCCAACGGGACAGGGGACAGGAAGCTTTCTTT. This chain joins TRBV3-1 and TRBJ1-1, with TRBD1 matching over 10 bases. J gave up 8 bases and V 2 bases, and 5 bases lay outside the gene matches. The CDR3 spans 14 residues. The V gene's germline CDR1 is LGHDT and CDR2 YNNKEL (reference sequence).

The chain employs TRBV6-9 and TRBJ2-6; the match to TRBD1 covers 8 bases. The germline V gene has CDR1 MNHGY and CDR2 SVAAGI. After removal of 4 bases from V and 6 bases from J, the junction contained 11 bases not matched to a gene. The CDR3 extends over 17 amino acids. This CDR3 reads CASSSGTGVILANVLTF. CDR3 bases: TGTGCCAGCAGTTCCGGGACAGGAGTTATATTGGCCAACGTCCTGACTTTC.

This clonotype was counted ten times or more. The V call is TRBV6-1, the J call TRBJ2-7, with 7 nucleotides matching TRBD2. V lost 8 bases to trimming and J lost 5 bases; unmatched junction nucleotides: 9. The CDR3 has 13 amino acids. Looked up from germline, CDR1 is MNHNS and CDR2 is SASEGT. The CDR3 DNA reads TGTGCCAGCTCGGGGGGTGGGACCAACGAGCAGTACTTC. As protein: CASSGGGTNEQYF.

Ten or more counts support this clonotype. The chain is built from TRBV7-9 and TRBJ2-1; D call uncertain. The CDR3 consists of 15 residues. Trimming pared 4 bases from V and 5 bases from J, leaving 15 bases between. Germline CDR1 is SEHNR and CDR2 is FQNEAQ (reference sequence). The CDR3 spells CASSSLLSVHNEQFF. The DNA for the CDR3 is TGTGCCAGCAGCTCTTTGCTGTCCGTCCACAATGAGCAGTTCTTC.

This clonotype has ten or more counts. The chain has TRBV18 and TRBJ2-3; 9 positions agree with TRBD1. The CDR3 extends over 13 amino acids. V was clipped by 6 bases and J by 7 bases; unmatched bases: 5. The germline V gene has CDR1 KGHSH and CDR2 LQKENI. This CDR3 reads CASSKQGAYTQYF. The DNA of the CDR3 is TGTGCCAGCTCGAAACAGGGGGCATATACGCAGTATTTT.

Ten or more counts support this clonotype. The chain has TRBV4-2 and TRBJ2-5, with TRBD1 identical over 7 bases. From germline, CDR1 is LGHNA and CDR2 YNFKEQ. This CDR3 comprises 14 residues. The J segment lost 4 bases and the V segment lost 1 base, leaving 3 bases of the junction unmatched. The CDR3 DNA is TGTGCCAGCAGCCAAGGACAGGGCGGAGAGACCCAGTACTTC. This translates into CASSQGQGGETQYF.

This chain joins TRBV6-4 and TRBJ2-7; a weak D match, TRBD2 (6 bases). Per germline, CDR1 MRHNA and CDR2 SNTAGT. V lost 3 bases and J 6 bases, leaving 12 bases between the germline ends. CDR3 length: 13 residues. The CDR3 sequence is CASSEGRGTEQYF. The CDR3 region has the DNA TGTGCCAGCAGTGAGGGGCGGGGCACCGAGCAGTACTTC.

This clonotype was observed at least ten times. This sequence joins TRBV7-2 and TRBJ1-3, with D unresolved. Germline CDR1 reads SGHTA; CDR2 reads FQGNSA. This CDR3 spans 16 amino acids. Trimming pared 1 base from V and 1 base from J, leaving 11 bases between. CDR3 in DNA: TGTGCCAGCAGCTTAGGACCCACGGGGTCTGGAAACACCATATATTTT. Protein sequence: CASSLGPTGSGNTIYF.